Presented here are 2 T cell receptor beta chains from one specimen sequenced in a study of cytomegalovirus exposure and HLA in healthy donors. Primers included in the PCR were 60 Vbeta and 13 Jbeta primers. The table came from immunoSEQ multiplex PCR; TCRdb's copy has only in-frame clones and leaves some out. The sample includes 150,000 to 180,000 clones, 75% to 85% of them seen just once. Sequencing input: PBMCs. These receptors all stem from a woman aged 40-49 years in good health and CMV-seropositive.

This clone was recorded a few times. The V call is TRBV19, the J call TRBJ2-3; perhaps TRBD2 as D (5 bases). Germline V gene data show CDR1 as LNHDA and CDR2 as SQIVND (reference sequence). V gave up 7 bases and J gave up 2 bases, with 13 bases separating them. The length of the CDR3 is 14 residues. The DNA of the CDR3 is TGTGCCAGTACGGCTAGCAGACCCACAGATACGCAGTATTTT. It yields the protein CASTASRPTDTQYF.

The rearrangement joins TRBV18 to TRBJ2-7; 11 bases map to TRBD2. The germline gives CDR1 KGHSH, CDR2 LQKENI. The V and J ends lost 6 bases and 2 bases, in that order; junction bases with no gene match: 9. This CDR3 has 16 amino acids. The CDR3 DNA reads TGTGCCAGCTCCACCGATCCTAGCGGGAGGACCTACGAGCAGTACTTC. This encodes CASSTDPSGRTYEQYF.